Below, 6 T cell receptor beta chains from the same sample are listed, as sequenced in a study of shared clonotypes between healthy human individuals. Libraries were prepared by immunoSEQ multiplex PCR; TCRdb keeps only in-frame clonotypes and omits some of them. The table includes 1.6 million or so clones, over 95% detected once. The sequencing input was naive CD4+ T cells sorted from blood. As for subset: CD45RA+ positively selected. Source of these receptors: a man younger than 45 in good health.

The gene calls are TRBV4-3 and TRBJ1-2; TRBD1 aligns across 7 bases. The CDR3 spans 16 residues. The V segment lost 0 bases and the J segment 4 bases; nucleotides outside the gene matches: 8. Germline CDR1 is LGHNA and CDR2 is YSLEER. DNA for the CDR3: TGCGCCAGCAGCCAAGATTGGTCAGACAGGGTCTATGGCTACACCTTC. Protein sequence: CASSQDWSDRVYGYTF.

The gene calls are TRBV2 and TRBJ2-7, with TRBD2 identical over 9 bases. The V gene's germline CDR1 is SNHLY and CDR2 FYNNEI. The CDR3 runs to 14 residues. The V segment lost 6 bases and the J segment 4 bases; nucleotides outside the gene matches: 7. The CDR3 DNA reads TGTGCCAGCAGATTAGCGGGAGCGGGTTACGAGCAGTACTTC. It encodes CASRLAGAGYEQYF.

This clone came up once. The V and J genes are TRBV18 and TRBJ2-1; D possibly corresponds to TRBD2 (6 bases). V was cut by 1 base and J by 1 base, with 20 bases left in between. The CDR3 consists of 19 residues. Germline V gives CDR1 KGHSH, CDR2 LQKENI. CDR3 region: CASSPLRFSASGSYNEQFF. Here the CDR3 DNA reads TGTGCCAGCTCACCACTGAGGTTTTCGGCAAGCGGGTCCTACAATGAGCAGTTCTTC.

A note on this clone: Distinct nucleotide sequences in the sample also encode this CDR3. V and J are TRBV18 and TRBJ2-1; D uncertain. Between the trimmed V and J ends, which lost 2 bases and 1 base, there was a span of 6 bases. Germline-derived CDR1 and CDR2 are KGHSH and LQKENI. The CDR3 covers 14 residues. CDR3 sequence (DNA): TGTGCCAGCTCACCAACACGGTCCTACAATGAGCAGTTCTTC. Translating gives CASSPTRSYNEQFF. Supplemented by reference TRBV18 and TRBJ2-1, the full variable domain reads NAGVMQNPRHLVRRRGQEARLRCSPMKGHSHVYWYRQLPEEGLKFMVYLQKENIIDESGMPKERFSAEFPKEGPSILRIQQVVRGDSAAYFCASSPTRSYNEQFFGPGTRLTVL.

The J gene is TRBJ1-5, the V gene TRBV27; a possible D gene is TRBD1 (5 bases). V lost 5 bases, J lost 2 bases, and 16 bases lay in between. CDR3 size: 16 residues. The germline CDR1 and CDR2 sequences are MNHEY and SMNVEV (reference sequence). CDR3 amino acids: CASSLRTKAGNQPQHF. As DNA, the CDR3 is TGTGCCAGCAGTCTAAGGACAAAGGCTGGCAATCAGCCCCAGCATTTT.

The chain combines TRBV7-3 with TRBJ2-1, with 8 bases that match TRBD2. Per the germline V gene, CDR1 is SGHTA and CDR2 is FQGTGA. The CDR3 runs to 16 residues. Trimming removed 5 bases from V and 1 base from J; junction bases left unmatched: 7. This chain's CDR3 is CASSTRTSHSYNEQFF. CDR3 coding DNA: TGTGCCAGCAGCACCCGGACTAGCCATTCCTACAATGAGCAGTTCTTC.